This T cell receptor (beta chain) was captured by sequencing in a study of blood T cells in healthy people across ages. As for the study in general: Template switching recovered approximately one barcoded beta molecule for every two T cells. Regarding the study as a whole: Naive CD4+ cells and diversity were both higher in long-lived donors than in aged donors. It was found that TCR beta diversity correlated strongly with the percentage of naive T cells.

This clonotype was seen at least ten times. Its antigen is not known. A second 7 to 11 cycle PCR used barcoded and J-beta primers. Each cDNA was tagged by a template-switch adaptor containing 12 random nucleotides. TCRdb passed the 5' RACE reads through MiXCR, listing each CDR3 protein once. The data hold about 680,000 distinct CDR3 sequences, with about half observed a single time. Between the trimmed V and J ends, which lost 5 bases and 1 base, there was a span of 12 bases. The CDR3 consists of 14 residues. Germline assignment: CDR1 DFQATT and CDR2 SNEGSKA (reference sequence). The TCR originated in a woman aged 60 to 75 in good health. Sequencing was performed on blood. The V and J genes are TRBV20-1 and TRBJ2-1; no clear D gene. The CDR3 protein is CSAPPLGSYNEQFF. The DNA of the CDR3 is TGCAGTGCTCCCCCGTTGGGATCCTACAATGAGCAGTTCTTC.